Listed below are T cell receptor beta chains from one sample, sequenced in a study of blood T cell repertoires in COVID-19. Only in-frame clones appear in the TCRdb table, and some are missing; sequencing was by immunoSEQ multiplex PCR. In the table there are roughly 500,000 clones, approximately 88% of which are singletons. Sequencing was carried out using PBMCs or T cells enriched from blood (not recorded which). The receptors were gathered from a woman between 40 and 50 years old who had recovered from COVID-19. The CDR3 runs from the conserved cysteine through the conserved F or W. D genes are given only for firm matches. Clone size, where shown, is once, few, many, or a class for clones that have expanded.

. TRBJ2-7 TRBV27 . TGTGCCAGCAGTTTTGTAGGACCCGGACAGAACTACGAGCAGTACTTC CASSFVGPGQNYEQYF
. TRBJ1-2 TRBV11-2 TRBD1 TGTGCCAGCAGCTTAGAGGGGACGGCAGGGGGAGGCTACACCTTC CASSLEGTAGGGYTF
. TRBJ2-1 TRBV5-1 TRBD2 TGCGCCAGCAGCCCGGACCTAGCGGGACGTCGGTTCTTC CASSPDLAGRRFF
. TRBJ2-5 TRBV5-1 . TGCGCCAGCAGCTTGGCCGGGGAGACCCAGTACTTC CASSLAGETQYF
once TRBJ1-5 TRBV11-2 . TGTGCCAGCAGCGCCGGGGGGGTAGTTGGCAATCAGCCCCAGCATTTT CASSAGGVVGNQPQHF
. TRBJ2-2 TRBV11-2 TRBD1 TGTGCCAGCAGCCAAAAGCAGGACAGGGGAACCGGGGAGCTGTTTTTT CASSQKQDRGTGELFF
. TRBJ1-5 TRBV15 TRBD1 TGTGCCACCAGCAGAGACCGGACAGGGGGAGGGGATCAGCCCCAGCATTTT CATSRDRTGGGDQPQHF
. TRBJ2-7 TRBV6-2/TRBV6-3 . TGTGCCAGCAGTGGGAGGACAGAGCAGTACTTC CASSGRTEQYF
. TRBJ1-2 TRBV2 . TGTGCCAGCAATAGACAGGTCTATGGCTACACCTTC CASNRQVYGYTF
. TRBJ2-5 TRBV19 . TGTGCCAGTAGTTACCGCGGGGCCAGGCGAGAAGAGACCCAGTACTTC CASSYRGARREETQYF
. TRBJ1-3 TRBV3-1/TRBV3-2 . TGTGCCAGCGCGCTTTTACGCTCTGGAAACACCATATATTTT CASALLRSGNTIYF
many TRBJ1-2 TRBV5-6 . TGTGCCAGCAGCTTGGAGGACAGCGCGTTTTCTAACTATGGCTACACCTTC CASSLEDSAFSNYGYTF
. TRBJ2-5 TRBV5-4 . TGTGCCAGCAGCTTGACAAACCAAGAGACCCAGTACTTC CASSLTNQETQYF
. TRBJ1-2 TRBV5-4 TRBD1 TGTGCCAGCAGGAGGGACAGGGGAAACTATGGCTACACCTTC CASRRDRGNYGYTF
once TRBJ2-7 TRBV28 . TGTGCCAGCCAACAGGGAAGCATCTACGAGCAGTACTTC CASQQGSIYEQYF
. TRBJ1-6 TRBV5-6 . TGTGCCAGCAGCTTGGCGGGTCGCAGACTTTCACCCCTCCACTTT CASSLAGRRLSPLHF
. TRBJ1-2 TRBV6-5 TRBD1 TGTGCCAGCAGTTACTCGACAGGGAAGAATGGCTACACCTTC CASSYSTGKNGYTF